The 17 T cell receptor beta chains given below trace back to one sample, sequenced in a study of blood T cell repertoires in COVID-19. The assay was immunoSEQ multiplex PCR, and TCRdb's table has in-frame clones only and misses some. The sample consists of 100,000 or so clones, about nine tenths of them appearing once. Material for sequencing was peripheral blood. The receptors here all came from a man in his fifties with acute or convalescent COVID-19.

V gene TRBV5-1 combines with J gene TRBJ2-7; 7 bases agree with TRBD1. V lost 4 bases, J lost 6 bases, and 7 bases stayed unmatched. Germline lookup yields CDR1 SGHRS and CDR2 YFSETQ. This CDR3 is 13 amino acids long. CDR3 coding DNA: TGCGCCAGCAGCGCGGACAGGCTGAGCGAGCAGTACTTC. Its protein is CASSADRLSEQYF.

The chain combines TRBV5-6 with TRBJ2-1; D uncertain. The CDR3 spans 17 residues. CDR1 SGHDT and CDR2 YYEEEE come from the germline V gene. The ends were cut back, 1 base at V and 5 bases at J, with 19 bases in the middle. The CDR3 sequence: CASSLFGSYTNNNEQFF. The CDR3 nucleotides read TGTGCCAGCAGCTTGTTTGGCAGTTACACGAATAACAATGAGCAGTTCTTC.

The CDR3 region has the DNA TGTGCCAGCAGCCAACTGGACAGTGACACCATATATTTT. Protein product: CASSQLDSDTIYF. This sequence joins TRBV3-1 (or the pseudogene TRBV3-2) and TRBJ1-3, with D tentatively TRBD1 (6 bases). CDR1 is LGHDT and CDR2 is YNNKEL in the germline V gene (reference sequence). The V and J ends lost 2 bases and 8 bases respectively, with 10 bases between them. The CDR3 totals 13 residues.

This chain uses TRBV5-1 with TRBJ1-2; D is ambiguous. The V gene lost 0 bases and the J gene lost 4 bases, with 13 bases spanning the gap. In germline, CDR1 is SGHRS, CDR2 YFSETQ. There are 15 residues in the CDR3. CDR3 sequence (DNA): TGCGCCAGCAGCTTGGGGGCAGGATTACCCTATGGCTACACCTTC. This gives the protein CASSLGAGLPYGYTF.

The J gene is TRBJ1-1, the V gene TRBV2; D is unclear. This CDR3 is built from 10 residues. V gave up 6 bases and J gave up 8 bases, with 7 bases separating them. Germline CDR1 and CDR2: SNHLY and FYNNEI. The chain's CDR3 is CASRPEEAFF. The CDR3 coding sequence is TGTGCCAGCAGACCTGAGGAAGCTTTCTTT. Using reference TRBV2 and TRBJ1-1 for the parts outside the CDR3, the full variable domain is EPEVTQTPSHQVTQMGQEVILRCVPISNHLYFYWYRQILGQKVEFLVSFYNNEISEKSEIFDDQFSVERPDGSNFTLKIRSTKLEDSAMYFCASRPEEAFFGQGTRLTVV.

The chain carries TRBV5-1 and TRBJ2-1, with a tentative D call TRBD1 (5 bases). The V end was cut by 3 bases, the J end by 3 bases, with 13 bases between. This CDR3 is built from 15 residues. Germline CDR1 reads SGHRS; CDR2 reads YFSETQ. Written as DNA, the CDR3 is TGCGCCAGCAGCTCCGCCAGGGTTGGCTACAATGAGCAGTTCTTC. As protein: CASSSARVGYNEQFF.

The V call is TRBV5-1, the J call TRBJ1-2; D is unclear. Trimming removed 4 bases at V and 7 bases at J, with 17 bases between. Germline assignment: CDR1 SGHRS and CDR2 YFSETQ. There are 14 residues in the CDR3. For the CDR3, the DNA is TGCGCCAGCAGCGGGCACTCCGGGAAGGTTGGCTACACCTTC. It translates to CASSGHSGKVGYTF.

The gene calls are TRBV6-1 and TRBJ1-5; 7 bases agree with TRBD1. Germline V gene lookup returns CDR1 MNHNS and CDR2 SASEGT. J lost 6 bases, V lost 2 bases, and 7 bases had no gene match. The CDR3 consists of 15 residues. The CDR3 sequence: CASSESGGSFQPQHF. The DNA of the CDR3 is TGTGCCAGCAGTGAATCAGGGGGAAGTTTTCAGCCCCAGCATTTT.

Of note for this clone: Different DNA sequences within this sample yield the same CDR3. The chain carries TRBV30 and TRBJ2-7; D not resolved. Germline lookup yields CDR1 GTSNPN and CDR2 SVGIG (reference sequence). V was shortened by 1 base and J by 4 bases, with 5 bases between the two germline ends. The CDR3 covers 11 residues. The DNA of the CDR3 is TGTGCCTGGAGTGCCCTTTACGAGCAGTACTTC. Its translation is CAWSALYEQYF.

This chain joins TRBV11-3 and TRBJ2-7, with 10 bases that match TRBD1. The germline V gene has CDR1 SGHNT and CDR2 YENEEA. Trimming removed 5 bases from V and 5 bases from J; junction bases left unmatched: 18. This CDR3 region has 18 residues. The CDR3 reads CASSPTPWDRGFTDEQYF. The DNA of the CDR3 is TGTGCCAGCAGCCCAACACCTTGGGACAGGGGATTTACCGACGAGCAGTACTTC.

The chain links TRBV9 to TRBJ2-3; 8 nucleotides match TRBD2. V lost 2 bases and J lost 0; bases outside the gene matches: 5. Germline CDR1 is SGDLS and CDR2 is YYNGEE. The CDR3 length is 16 residues. DNA for the CDR3: TGTGCCAGCAGCGTGAGCGGGGGTCGGAGCACAGATACGCAGTATTTT. This codes for CASSVSGGRSTDTQYF.

J is TRBJ1-2 and V is TRBV28; D gene uncertain. Germline loops: CDR1 MDHEN, CDR2 SYDVKM. This CDR3 contains 13 residues. V was trimmed by 1 base and J by 9 bases, leaving 12 bases between them. CDR3 bases: TGTGCCAGCAGTTTATTTGCAGGCAGCAGCTACACCTTC. Encoded protein: CASSLFAGSSYTF.

The chain carries TRBV6-2 or TRBV6-3 and TRBJ1-3, with a weak D call TRBD1 (6 bases). Germline V gives CDR1 MNHEY, CDR2 SVGEGT. Trimming cost V 2 bases and J 2 bases, with 7 bases left between them. CDR3 length equals 14 residues. The CDR3 coding sequence is TGTGCCAGCAGTTACGGGACAACTGGAAACACCATATATTTT. Protein: CASSYGTTGNTIYF.

The chain uses TRBV18 and TRBJ1-3, with a tentative D call TRBD1 (5 bases). Trimming shortened V by 4 bases and J by 0 bases, and 16 bases separated the two germline ends. The length of the CDR3 is 17 residues. Looked up from germline, CDR1 is KGHSH and CDR2 is LQKENI. The CDR3: CASSQIDSQTSGNTIYF. In nucleotides, the CDR3 is TGTGCCAGCTCACAAATTGACAGCCAGACCTCTGGAAACACCATATATTTT.

This clone has only one observation. The V call is TRBV9, the J call TRBJ1-3, with D perhaps TRBD1 (6 bases). V lost 0 bases, J lost 3 bases, and 10 bases lay in between. There are 15 residues in the CDR3. CDR1 and CDR2 (germline): SGDLS, YYNGEE. The CDR3 DNA is TGTGCCAGCAGCGTAGGGACAGTGTATGGAAACACCATATATTTT. It translates to CASSVGTVYGNTIYF.

The V gene is TRBV3-1 (or the pseudogene TRBV3-2), the J gene TRBJ1-4; a weak D match, TRBD1 (5 bases). The CDR3 contains 15 residues. Trimming pared 5 bases from V and 4 bases from J, leaving 14 bases between. Germline V gene data show CDR1 as LGHDT and CDR2 as YNNKEL (reference sequence). Here the CDR3 DNA reads TGTGCCAGCAGCTCCCGACGGGGGTTTAATGAAAAACTGTTTTTT. Translated: CASSSRRGFNEKLFF.

V is TRBV10-2 and J is TRBJ2-3; 8 bases fit TRBD2. CDR1 and CDR2 (germline): WSHSY, SAAADI. The CDR3 contains 15 residues. V lost 6 bases, J lost 2 bases, and 7 bases stayed unmatched. The CDR3: CASSAAGAPTDTQYF. CDR3 nucleotides: TGCGCCAGCAGCGCAGCGGGAGCTCCCACAGATACGCAGTATTTT.